These T cell receptor beta chains were read from a single sample in a study of OX40 agonist ivuxolimab in advanced cancers. Using immunoSEQ multiplex PCR, the repertoire was profiled, and TCRdb retains in-frame clones only, with some absent. The table has about 71,000 clones, 85% to 95% seen once. Specimen: CD4+ or CD8+ T cells sorted from blood, collected in a trial of the OX40 agonist ivuxolimab. These receptors were collected from an adult with an advanced solid tumor such as melanoma, head and neck, liver or kidney cancer. Both conserved end residues are part of each CDR3. The order of the fields is D gene, J gene, V gene, clone size, CDR3 protein, CDR3 DNA. D genes are given only for firm matches. The listing skips clone size in some rows; elsewhere it reads once, few, many or a size class.

. TRBJ2-5 TRBV19 . CASSIGWGVRETQYF TGTGCCAGTAGTATTGGATGGGGGGTTCGCGAGACCCAGTACTTC
. TRBJ2-1 TRBV28 . CASSLAEPSYNEQFF TGTGCCAGCAGCTTAGCGGAACCCTCCTACAATGAGCAGTTCTTC
TRBD2 TRBJ2-3 TRBV9 . CASSALAGGTDTQYF TGTGCCAGCAGCGCCCTAGCGGGGGGCACAGATACGCAGTATTTT
. TRBJ1-5 TRBV7-2 . CASSFPGSYQPQHF TGTGCCAGCAGCTTTCCGGGGTCTTATCAGCCCCAGCATTTT
TRBD1 TRBJ1-2 TRBV5-1 . CASNFQTGERGYTF TGCGCCAGCAACTTTCAAACAGGGGAACGGGGCTACACCTTC
. TRBJ2-7 TRBV6-5 . CASSYSSGEVAYEQYF TGTGCCAGCAGTTACTCCTCAGGGGAAGTAGCCTACGAGCAGTACTTC
. TRBJ2-7 TRBV12-5 . CASGLEFYEQYF TGTGCTAGTGGTTTGGAATTCTACGAGCAGTACTTC
TRBD2 TRBJ2-1 TRBV7-2 once CASSSTSGMGNEQFF TGTGCCAGCAGTTCGACTAGCGGGATGGGGAATGAGCAGTTCTTC
TRBD1 TRBJ2-7 TRBV10-3 . CAIRTGGPTYEQYF TGTGCCATCAGGACAGGGGGGCCGACCTACGAGCAGTACTTC
. TRBJ2-5 TRBV28 once CASSLPQETQYF TGTGCCAGCAGTTTGCCCCAAGAGACCCAGTACTTC
. TRBJ1-1 TRBV7-9 . CASSFQDTEAFF TGTGCCAGCAGCTTCCAAGACACTGAAGCTTTCTTT
. TRBJ2-7 TRBV12-5 . CASGLASESYEQYF TGTGCTAGTGGTTTGGCCTCAGAGTCCTACGAGCAGTACTTC
TRBD2 TRBJ2-6 TRBV2 . CASSARGVGANVLTF TGTGCCAGCAGTGCACGGGGGGTTGGGGCCAACGTCCTGACTTTC
. TRBJ1-2 TRBV2 . CASVFTVNYGYTF TGTGCCAGCGTCTTTACGGTGAACTATGGCTACACCTTC
. TRBJ2-7 TRBV9 . CASSVDDSYEQYF TGTGCCAGCAGCGTAGATGACAGCTACGAGCAGTACTTC
TRBD2 TRBJ2-7 TRBV6-1 . CASTYLAGGDYEQYF TGTGCCAGCACATACTTAGCGGGAGGGGACTACGAGCAGTACTTC
TRBD1 TRBJ1-3 TRBV27 . CASSRQGSSGNTIYF TGTGCCAGCAGTCGACAGGGTTCCTCTGGAAACACCATATATTTT
. TRBJ2-3 TRBV7-9 . CASSLAGRVDTQYF TGTGCCAGCAGCTTAGCGGGGCGGGTAGATACGCAGTATTTT
. TRBJ2-1 TRBV4-1 . CASSQGGAWNEQFF TGCGCCAGCAGCCAAGGGGGAGCATGGAATGAGCAGTTCTTC
. TRBJ1-1 TRBV4-3 . CASSQVDVRAEAFF TGCGCCAGCAGCCAAGTGGACGTTAGGGCTGAAGCTTTCTTT
. TRBJ2-7 TRBV7-9 once CASGSGSYEQYF TGTGCCAGTGGGTCAGGCTCCTACGAGCAGTACTTC
TRBD1 TRBJ2-7 TRBV7-9 . CASSSGQGPHF TGTGCCAGCAGCTCCGGACAGGGGCCACACTTC
. TRBJ2-7 TRBV7-2 . CASSDPRFYEQYF TGTGCCAGCTCCGATCCCAGGTTCTACGAGCAGTACTTC
. TRBJ2-7 TRBV6-6 . CASSLGDPYEQYF TGTGCCAGCAGCCTGGGAGACCCCTACGAGCAGTACTTC
. TRBJ2-1 TRBV11-2 once CASSLDGWQGFGNEQFF TGTGCCAGCAGCTTAGATGGATGGCAGGGGTTCGGCAATGAGCAGTTCTTC
. TRBJ2-7 TRBV29-1 . CSVGSSLALKEQYF TGCAGCGTTGGAAGTAGTCTAGCCTTGAAGGAACAGTACTTC
. TRBJ1-4 TRBV2 . CASSPGSHRGEKLFF TGTGCCAGCTCCCCTGGTAGCCATAGGGGAGAAAAACTGTTTTTT
. TRBJ1-1 TRBV4-1 . CASSPVAGGRAEAFF TGCGCCAGCAGCCCGGTGGCGGGGGGACGGGCTGAAGCTTTCTTT
. TRBJ2-7 TRBV5-1 . CASSLDGYEQYF TGCGCCAGCAGCTTAGACGGCTACGAGCAGTACTTC
. TRBJ2-3 TRBV7-9 . CASSLSSSTDTQYF TGTGCCAGCAGCTTATCTTCTAGCACAGATACGCAGTATTTT